A selection of T cell receptor beta chains follows, all from one sample in a study of early T cells in non-severe SARS-CoV-2 infection. One entry per CDR3 protein, called by TCRdb with MiXCR from the 5' RACE reads. The top ten hold just over 5% of the sample, which has fewer than 95,000 distinct CDR3 sequences, roughly 17% seen once. The sample in question was whole blood, obtained at baseline. Receptors were obtained from an adult who was a healthcare worker with PCR-confirmed SARS-CoV-2 infection or an uninfected control (not recorded which). Both conserved end residues are part of each CDR3. D genes are given only for firm matches. The listing skips clone size in some rows; elsewhere it reads once, few, many or a size class.

clone size: few
D gene: TRBD2
J gene: TRBJ2-1
V gene: TRBV20-1
CDR3 DNA: TGCAGTGCTAGAGACTCCACGACTAGCGGGAGTGAGCAGTTCTTC
CDR3 protein: CSARDSTTSGSEQFF

clone size: -
D gene: TRBD1
J gene: TRBJ2-1
V gene: TRBV6-5
CDR3 DNA: TGTGCCAGCAGTTACTTTCGGGACAGGGGGCCCTATGAGCAGTTCTTC
CDR3 protein: CASSYFRDRGPYEQFF

clone size: -
D gene: -
J gene: TRBJ2-1
V gene: TRBV12-3/TRBV12-4
CDR3 DNA: TGTGCCAGCACCCGGAGGGGGGTCGATGAGCAGTTCTTC
CDR3 protein: CASTRRGVDEQFF

clone size: -
D gene: -
J gene: TRBJ2-5
V gene: TRBV18
CDR3 DNA: TGTGCCAGCTCACCACCGAATAGACTTCGCAAGGAGACCCAGTACTTC
CDR3 protein: CASSPPNRLRKETQYF

clone size: -
D gene: TRBD1
J gene: TRBJ2-7
V gene: TRBV27
CDR3 DNA: TGTGCCACCCGCCGGGGACAGGGTTACGAGCAGTACTTC
CDR3 protein: CATRRGQGYEQYF

clone size: -
D gene: TRBD1
J gene: TRBJ1-2
V gene: TRBV18
CDR3 DNA: TGTGCCAGCTCATCCGGACAGGCTTTTGGCTACACCTTC
CDR3 protein: CASSSGQAFGYTF

clone size: few
D gene: -
J gene: TRBJ1-1
V gene: TRBV20-1
CDR3 DNA: TGCAGTGCTAGCTGGGTCCAGCGTGAAGCTTTCTTT
CDR3 protein: CSASWVQREAFF

clone size: -
D gene: -
J gene: TRBJ2-2
V gene: TRBV6-2/TRBV6-3
CDR3 DNA: TGTGCCAGCAAAGTGATCGGGGAAGGTCTCACCGGGGAGCTGTTTTTT
CDR3 protein: CASKVIGEGLTGELFF

clone size: -
D gene: TRBD2
J gene: TRBJ2-2
V gene: TRBV24-1
CDR3 DNA: TGTGCCACCAGTGATATAGGACTAGCTGGTGGGGAGCTGTTTTTT
CDR3 protein: CATSDIGLAGGELFF

clone size: many
D gene: TRBD2
J gene: TRBJ2-3
V gene: TRBV20-1
CDR3 DNA: TGCAGTGCTAGAACTAGCGGGAGAGTGGATACGCAGTATTTT
CDR3 protein: CSARTSGRVDTQYF

clone size: once
D gene: TRBD2
J gene: TRBJ2-5
V gene: TRBV5-6
CDR3 DNA: TGTGCCAGCAGCTTTTGGCTAGCGGGATGGGGACAAGAGACCCAGTACTTC
CDR3 protein: CASSFWLAGWGQETQYF

clone size: few
D gene: TRBD1
J gene: TRBJ2-2
V gene: TRBV7-6
CDR3 DNA: TGTGCCAGCAGCCCGGACAGGGGGCAAGGGGAGCTGTTTTTT
CDR3 protein: CASSPDRGQGELFF

clone size: -
D gene: TRBD1
J gene: TRBJ1-6
V gene: TRBV27
CDR3 DNA: TGTGCCAGCAGTTTACGACAGGGGGCCCGCTCACCCCTCCACTTT
CDR3 protein: CASSLRQGARSPLHF

clone size: few
D gene: TRBD1
J gene: TRBJ2-7
V gene: TRBV10-3
CDR3 DNA: TGTGCCATCAGTGAGTCAACGGGACAGGGGTTTTGGGAGCAGTACTTC
CDR3 protein: CAISESTGQGFWEQYF

clone size: many
D gene: -
J gene: TRBJ2-7
V gene: TRBV7-8
CDR3 DNA: TGTGCCAGCAGCCCAAGAGGTTCAGGGAACGAGCAGTACTTC
CDR3 protein: CASSPRGSGNEQYF

clone size: -
D gene: -
J gene: TRBJ2-3
V gene: TRBV6-5
CDR3 DNA: TGTGCCAGCAGTTACTCCGGGACTCCTACTCAGTATTTT
CDR3 protein: CASSYSGTPTQYF

clone size: -
D gene: -
J gene: TRBJ2-3
V gene: TRBV11-2
CDR3 DNA: TGTGCCATCAACTCCGTTGTGGTTGCAGATACGCAGTATTTT
CDR3 protein: CAINSVVVADTQYF

clone size: -
D gene: -
J gene: TRBJ2-5
V gene: TRBV20-1
CDR3 DNA: TGCAGTGCTAGCATGGAGGGGACGGAGACCCAGTACTTC
CDR3 protein: CSASMEGTETQYF

clone size: many
D gene: -
J gene: TRBJ1-5
V gene: TRBV6-2/TRBV6-3
CDR3 DNA: TGTGCCAGCACCACGGTGGGGCAGCCCCAGCATTTT
CDR3 protein: CASTTVGQPQHF

clone size: -
D gene: -
J gene: TRBJ1-5
V gene: TRBV7-9
CDR3 DNA: TGTGCCAGCAGCTTAGGTTTCAATCAGCCCCAGCATTTT
CDR3 protein: CASSLGFNQPQHF

clone size: -
D gene: -
J gene: TRBJ1-1
V gene: TRBV5-1
CDR3 DNA: TGCGCCAGCAGCTTACAGACAGGCATGAACACTGAAGCTTTCTTT
CDR3 protein: CASSLQTGMNTEAFF

clone size: -
D gene: -
J gene: TRBJ2-2
V gene: TRBV9
CDR3 DNA: TGTGCCAGCAGCGGAAACAGGGCCCTTGGTACCGGGGAGCTGTTTTTT
CDR3 protein: CASSGNRALGTGELFF

clone size: -
D gene: -
J gene: TRBJ2-7
V gene: TRBV28
CDR3 DNA: TGTGCCAGCAGTCCAGACAGGTCCTACGAGCAGTACTTC
CDR3 protein: CASSPDRSYEQYF

clone size: -
D gene: TRBD1
J gene: TRBJ2-7
V gene: TRBV12-3/TRBV12-4
CDR3 DNA: TGTGCCACCTCGGTAGGGGGCGACGAGCAGTACTTC
CDR3 protein: CATSVGGDEQYF

clone size: few
D gene: -
J gene: TRBJ2-7
V gene: TRBV12-3/TRBV12-4
CDR3 DNA: TGTGCCAGCAGATCCGACTACCGATACGAGCAGTACTTC
CDR3 protein: CASRSDYRYEQYF

clone size: few
D gene: -
J gene: TRBJ1-1
V gene: TRBV10-3
CDR3 DNA: TGTGCCATCAGCACAGGGATAGACGCTTTCTTT
CDR3 protein: CAISTGIDAFF

clone size: -
D gene: -
J gene: TRBJ2-7
V gene: TRBV7-9
CDR3 DNA: TGTGCCAGCAGCTTAAGCGGAGGATGGTACGAGCAGTACTTC
CDR3 protein: CASSLSGGWYEQYF

clone size: -
D gene: -
J gene: TRBJ1-5
V gene: TRBV24-1
CDR3 DNA: TGTGTCACCAGTGATTTCGATCAGCCCCAGCATTTT
CDR3 protein: CVTSDFDQPQHF

clone size: -
D gene: -
J gene: TRBJ2-3
V gene: TRBV5-6
CDR3 DNA: TGTGCCAGCAGCCCAGGGGATGGAGATACGCAGTATTTT
CDR3 protein: CASSPGDGDTQYF

clone size: -
D gene: TRBD1
J gene: TRBJ1-3
V gene: TRBV7-2
CDR3 DNA: TGTGCCAGCAGCCGGGACAGGCCGACAGCTGGAAACACCATATATTTT
CDR3 protein: CASSRDRPTAGNTIYF

clone size: few
D gene: TRBD1
J gene: TRBJ2-2
V gene: TRBV12-3/TRBV12-4
CDR3 DNA: TGTGCCAGCAGTCCGGGACAGTGGGCCGGGGAGCTGTTTTTT
CDR3 protein: CASSPGQWAGELFF

clone size: few
D gene: -
J gene: TRBJ1-4
V gene: TRBV5-6
CDR3 DNA: TGTGCCAGCTGGGACGGAGGATATGAAAAACTGTTTTTT
CDR3 protein: CASWDGGYEKLFF

clone size: -
D gene: -
J gene: TRBJ2-2
V gene: TRBV19
CDR3 DNA: TGTGCCAGTACTGTCACCGGGGAGCTGTTTTTT
CDR3 protein: CASTVTGELFF

clone size: -
D gene: -
J gene: TRBJ2-1
V gene: TRBV4-1
CDR3 DNA: TGCGCCAGCAGTGGGCGGCCACCTCCCTACAATGAGCAGTTCTTC
CDR3 protein: CASSGRPPPYNEQFF

clone size: -
D gene: -
J gene: TRBJ2-7
V gene: TRBV6-1
CDR3 DNA: TGTGCCAGCAGTGAAGGCCCACAGGGTTCCTACGAGCAGTACTTC
CDR3 protein: CASSEGPQGSYEQYF